The entry below describes one T cell receptor (beta chain). The data stem from a study of T-cell reconstitution after alpha-beta-depleted transplantation in children. Germline CDR1 reads SGHRS; CDR2 reads YFSETQ. With 5 bases removed from V and 2 bases from J, the gap between germline ends came to 11 bases. This CDR3 comprises 14 residues. Using unique molecular identifiers, the investigators prepared the TCRbeta library. Each CDR3 protein is one row after TCRdb ran MiXCR on the PCR reads. The sample records roughly 170,000 distinct CDR3 sequences, about 6.4% being singletons. The sample was PBMCs from the stem cell graft donor, taken from the stem cell graft. The chain combines TRBV5-1 with TRBJ1-3, with D possibly being TRBD1 (6 bases). The source of this sequence is a human donor who donated a stem cell graft to a child with Wiskott-Aldrich syndrome. The CDR3 bases are TGCGCCAGCAGACAGACAGGAGCTGGAAACACCATATATTTT. Protein: CASRQTGAGNTIYF. The whole variable domain, remainder taken from reference TRBV5-1 and TRBJ1-3, is KAGVTQTPRYLIKTRGQQVTLSCSPISGHRSVSWYQQTPGQGLQFLFEYFSETQRNKGNFPGRFSGRQFSNSRSEMNVSTLELGDSALYLCASRQTGAGNTIYFGEGSWLTVV.